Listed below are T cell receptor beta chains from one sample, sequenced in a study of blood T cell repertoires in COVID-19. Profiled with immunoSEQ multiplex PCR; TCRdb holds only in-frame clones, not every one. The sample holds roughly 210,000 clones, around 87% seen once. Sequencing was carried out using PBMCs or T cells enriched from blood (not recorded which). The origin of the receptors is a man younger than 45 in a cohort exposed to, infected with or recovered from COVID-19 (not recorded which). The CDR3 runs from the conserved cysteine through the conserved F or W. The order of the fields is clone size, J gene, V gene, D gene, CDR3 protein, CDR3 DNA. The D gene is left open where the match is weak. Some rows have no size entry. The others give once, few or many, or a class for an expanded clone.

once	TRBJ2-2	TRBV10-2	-	CASRKGQNTGELFF	TGCGCCAGTCGGAAGGGACAAAACACCGGGGAGCTGTTTTTT
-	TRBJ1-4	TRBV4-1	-	CASSLTAGEKLFF	TGCGCCAGCAGTCTAACGGCGGGGGAAAAACTGTTTTTT
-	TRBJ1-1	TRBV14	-	CASSQDKRVTTEAFF	TGTGCCAGCAGCCAAGATAAGCGAGTAACCACTGAAGCTTTCTTT
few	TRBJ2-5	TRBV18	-	CASSPGVGGETQYF	TGTGCCAGCTCACCCGGGGTGGGCGGAGAGACCCAGTACTTC
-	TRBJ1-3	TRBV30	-	CAWMWRNTIYF	TGTGCCTGGATGTGGAGGAACACCATATATTTT
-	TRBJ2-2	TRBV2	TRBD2	CASSDLYPGLAGGHANTGELFF	TGTGCCAGCAGTGATTTGTACCCGGGACTAGCGGGAGGCCACGCGAACACCGGGGAGCTGTTTTTT
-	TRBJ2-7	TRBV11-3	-	CASSLEGSDSYEQYF	TGTGCCAGCAGCTTAGAAGGGAGCGACTCCTACGAGCAGTACTTC
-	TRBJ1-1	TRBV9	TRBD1	CASSVIGTANTEAFF	TGTGCCAGCAGCGTAATCGGGACAGCTAACACTGAAGCTTTCTTT
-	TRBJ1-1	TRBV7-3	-	CASSLSSGTEAFF	TGTGCCAGCAGCTTAAGTTCGGGAACTGAAGCTTTCTTT
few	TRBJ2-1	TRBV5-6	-	CASSRNPGTSYNEQFF	TGTGCCAGCAGCCGAAATCCCGGGACTTCGTACAATGAGCAGTTCTTC
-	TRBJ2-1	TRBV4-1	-	CASSQDGGSTYNEQFF	TGCGCCAGCAGCCAAGATGGCGGGTCTACCTACAATGAGCAGTTCTTC
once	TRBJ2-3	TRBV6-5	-	CASSYRRVTDTQYF	TGTGCCAGCAGTTACAGGAGAGTCACAGATACGCAGTATTTT
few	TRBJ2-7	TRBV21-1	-	CASSRPTELFTYEQYF	TGTGCCAGCAGCAGGCCCACAGAATTATTTACCTACGAGCAGTACTTC
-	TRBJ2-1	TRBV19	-	CASSIQQGPYNEQFF	TGTGCCAGTAGTATTCAACAGGGACCCTACAATGAGCAGTTCTTC
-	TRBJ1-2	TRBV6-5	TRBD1	CASSYSTGGGYGYTF	TGTGCCAGCAGTTATTCCACAGGGGGCGGCTATGGCTACACCTTC
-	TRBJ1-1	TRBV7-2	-	CASSLSLGGNTEAFF	TGTGCCAGCAGCTTATCCCTCGGGGGGAACACTGAAGCTTTCTTT
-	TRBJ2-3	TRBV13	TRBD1	CASRTQGTITDTQYF	TGTGCCAGCAGAACACAGGGGACGATCACAGATACGCAGTATTTT
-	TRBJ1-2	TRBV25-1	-	CASSDQGYAGYTF	TGTGCCAGCAGTGACCAGGGTTATGCTGGCTACACCTTC
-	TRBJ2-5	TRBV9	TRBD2	CASSAHGTRVEETQYF	TGTGCCAGCAGCGCCCACGGGACTAGAGTCGAGGAGACCCAGTACTTC
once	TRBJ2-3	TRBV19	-	CASSTSGWVTDTQYF	TGTGCCAGTAGTACCTCAGGGTGGGTTACAGATACGCAGTATTTT
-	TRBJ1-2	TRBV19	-	CASSVDRRNYGYTF	TGTGCCAGTAGTGTCGACAGGAGGAACTATGGCTACACCTTC
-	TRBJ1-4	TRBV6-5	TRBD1	CASSWTGLDEKLFF	TGTGCCAGCAGTTGGACAGGGCTTGACGAAAAACTGTTTTTT
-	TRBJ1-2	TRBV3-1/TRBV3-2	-	CASSQVLRHWGYTF	TGTGCCAGCAGCCAAGTACTTCGACACTGGGGCTACACCTTC
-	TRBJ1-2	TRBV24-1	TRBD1	CATSGQGILTGYTF	TGTGCCACCAGTGGACAGGGGATTCTTACAGGCTACACCTTC
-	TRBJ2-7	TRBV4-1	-	CASSSVPVSYEQYF	TGCGCCAGCAGTAGTGTTCCCGTTTCCTACGAGCAGTACTTC
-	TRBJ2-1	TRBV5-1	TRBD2	CASSRTSLEQFF	TGCGCCAGCAGCCGGACTAGTTTAGAGCAGTTCTTC
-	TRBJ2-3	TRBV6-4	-	CASSDSGRTDTQYF	TGTGCCAGCAGTGACTCGGGCCGGACAGATACGCAGTATTTT
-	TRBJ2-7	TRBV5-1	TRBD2	CASSLGQGGVHEQYF	TGCGCCAGCAGCTTGGGGCAGGGAGGGGTCCACGAGCAGTACTTC
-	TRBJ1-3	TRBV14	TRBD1	CASSQFTGGSGNTIYF	TGTGCCAGCAGCCAATTTACAGGGGGCTCTGGAAACACCATATATTTT
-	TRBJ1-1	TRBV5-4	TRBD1	CASSSGQGKMNTEAFF	TGTGCCAGCAGCTCAGGACAGGGAAAAATGAACACTGAAGCTTTCTTT
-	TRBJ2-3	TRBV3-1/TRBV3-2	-	CASSQGRRGTDTQYF	TGTGCCAGCAGCCAAGGGCGGAGAGGGACAGATACGCAGTATTTT
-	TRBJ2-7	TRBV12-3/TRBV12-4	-	CASSLWAYGQYF	TGTGCCAGCAGTTTATGGGCCTATGGGCAGTACTTC
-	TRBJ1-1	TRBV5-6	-	CASSSVGGSEAFF	TGTGCCAGCAGCTCTGTTGGTGGCAGTGAAGCTTTCTTT
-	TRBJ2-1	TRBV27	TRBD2	CASSPLAVRRSSYNEQFF	TGTGCCAGCAGTCCGCTAGCGGTAAGAAGGAGCTCCTACAATGAGCAGTTCTTC
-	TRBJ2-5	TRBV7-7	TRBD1	CASSLVPRTGGIETQYF	TGTGCTAGCAGCTTAGTTCCCCGGACAGGGGGCATCGAGACCCAGTACTTC
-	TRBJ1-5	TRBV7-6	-	CASSLRRSRNQPQHF	TGTGCCAGCAGTCTGCGTCGTAGTAGAAATCAGCCCCAGCATTTT
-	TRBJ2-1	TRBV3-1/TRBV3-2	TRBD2	CASSQGTMGLASNEQFF	TGTGCCAGCAGCCAAGGTACCATGGGACTAGCCTCCAATGAGCAGTTCTTC
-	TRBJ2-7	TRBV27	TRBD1	CASSFTGQGSYEQYF	TGTGCCAGCAGTTTTACTGGACAGGGGTCCTACGAGCAGTACTTC
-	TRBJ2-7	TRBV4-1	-	CASSQVETGAYEQYF	TGCGCCAGCAGCCAAGTTGAGACAGGAGCCTACGAGCAGTACTTC
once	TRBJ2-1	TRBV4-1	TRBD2	CASSSTTSGIPLNEQFF	TGCGCCAGCAGCTCTACGACTAGCGGGATCCCGCTGAATGAGCAGTTCTTC
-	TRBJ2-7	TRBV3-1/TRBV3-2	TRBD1	CASSYDSGGTGFNEQYF	TGTGCCAGCAGCTACGATTCCGGCGGGACAGGGTTCAACGAGCAGTACTTC
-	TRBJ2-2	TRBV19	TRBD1	CASSRDRGNTGELFF	TGTGCCAGTAGTCGGGACAGGGGAAACACCGGGGAGCTGTTTTTT
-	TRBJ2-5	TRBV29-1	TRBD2	CSVATRGVQETQYF	TGCAGCGTTGCAACTCGGGGGGTCCAAGAGACCCAGTACTTC
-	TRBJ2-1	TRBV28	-	CASSRTLGAFNEQFF	TGTGCCAGCAGCCGTACGCTGGGGGCATTCAATGAGCAGTTCTTC
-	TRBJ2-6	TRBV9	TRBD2	CASSVAGGLIPGANVLTF	TGTGCCAGCAGCGTAGCGGGGGGACTGATACCTGGGGCCAACGTCCTGACTTTC
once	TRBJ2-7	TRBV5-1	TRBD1	CASSLDATGGGEQYF	TGCGCCAGCAGCTTGGATGCGACAGGGGGCGGCGAGCAGTACTTC
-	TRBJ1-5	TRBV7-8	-	CASSLELQPQHF	TGTGCCAGCAGCTTAGAGCTGCAGCCCCAGCATTTT
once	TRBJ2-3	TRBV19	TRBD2	CATKTSGSTDTQYF	TGTGCCACCAAAACTAGCGGGAGCACAGATACGCAGTATTTT
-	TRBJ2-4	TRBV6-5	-	CASSLDGLAKNIQYF	TGTGCCAGCAGTTTGGACGGACTAGCCAAAAACATTCAGTACTTC
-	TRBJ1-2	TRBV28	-	CAGRLGGEGGYTF	TGTGCCGGCCGTTTGGGAGGGGAGGGTGGCTACACCTTC
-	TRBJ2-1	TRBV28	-	CASKYGAGNNEQFF	TGTGCCAGCAAGTATGGGGCGGGAAACAATGAGCAGTTCTTC
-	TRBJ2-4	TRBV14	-	CASSQVEGSRNIQYF	TGTGCCAGCAGCCAAGTCGAGGGTTCTAGAAACATTCAGTACTTC
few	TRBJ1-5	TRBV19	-	CASSIDRGNQPQHF	TGTGCCAGTAGTATAGACAGGGGCAATCAGCCCCAGCATTTT
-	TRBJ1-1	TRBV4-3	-	CASSQAIILGWRVKANTEAFF	TGCGCCAGCAGCCAGGCAATAATCCTAGGGTGGCGGGTTAAAGCTAACACTGAAGCTTTCTTT
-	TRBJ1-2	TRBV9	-	CASSVGRTKGEYGYTF	TGTGCCAGCAGCGTAGGCCGGACCAAGGGGGAGTATGGCTACACCTTC
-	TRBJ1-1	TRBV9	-	CASSLGPYMNTEAFF	TGTGCCAGCAGCCTAGGGCCATACATGAACACTGAAGCTTTCTTT
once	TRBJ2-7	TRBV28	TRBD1	CASSSTGARPYEQYF	TGTGCCAGCAGTTCGACAGGGGCGCGCCCCTACGAGCAGTACTTC
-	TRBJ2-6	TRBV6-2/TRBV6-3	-	CASSLRSGANVLTF	TGTGCCAGCAGTCTGAGGTCCGGGGCCAACGTCCTGACTTTC
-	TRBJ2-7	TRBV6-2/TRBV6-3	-	CASSYSITGSYEQYF	TGTGCCAGCAGTTACTCTATTACAGGCTCCTACGAGCAGTACTTC
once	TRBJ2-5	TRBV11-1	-	CASSFDPGGETQYF	TGTGCCAGCAGCTTTGACCCGGGGGGCGAGACCCAGTACTTC